This T cell receptor beta chain was sequenced in a study of T cell responses to AZD1222 COVID-19 vaccine. Study conclusions and caveats: The donor cohort was predominantly white British with a female majority, and clonal diversity may have been underestimated.

This clone was seen a single time. The antigen is not known. The protocol was immunoSEQ multiplex PCR, while the TCRdb copy is restricted to in-frame clones and leaves out a portion. The data hold roughly 130,000 clones, with just under 95% observed a single time. The length of the CDR3 is 12 residues. The V gene's germline CDR1 is SGHAT and CDR2 FQDESV (reference sequence). After removal of 5 bases from V and 6 bases from J, the junction contained 3 bases not matched to a gene. This specimen consisted of peripheral blood, obtained 28 days after the second AZD1222 dose. The chain recombines TRBV11-1 with TRBJ1-1; 7 nucleotides align to TRBD1. The receptor was isolated from an adult who received the AZD1222 COVID-19 vaccine. The CDR3 DNA sequence: TGTGCCAGCAGCACGGGACAGCCTGAAGCTTTCTTT. Protein sequence: CASSTGQPEAFF.